This T cell receptor (beta chain) was profiled in a study of blood T cell repertoires in COVID-19. Study at large: Specimens from acute and convalescent COVID-19 originated in the United States, Italy and Spain. Sources were T cells, B-cell-depleted T cells, or PBMCs; the material itself was cDNA or gDNA.

Authors' data handling: Amplification with reference gene primers provided the estimates of nucleated cell counts. Libraries were prepared by immunoSEQ multiplex PCR; TCRdb keeps only in-frame clonotypes and omits some of them. For V, J and clone size, that table is used; D and trimming come from the DNA. This sample has around 320,000 clones; about 90% occur once, and the top ten carry 11%. Seattle's cohort entered during active infection and was followed longitudinally. V was trimmed by 9 bases and J by 4 bases, leaving 10 bases between them. Germline-derived CDR1 and CDR2 are MNHEY and SMNVEV (reference sequence). The CDR3 spans 12 residues.

This rearrangement joins TRBV27 to TRBJ2-1, with D tentatively TRBD2 (5 bases). This TCR came from a woman aged 25 to 39 with COVID-19, enrolled during active disease. The sample consisted of peripheral blood. CDR3 in DNA: TGTGCCAGTTGGGAGATATACAATGAGCAGTTCTTC. Its translation: CASWEIYNEQFF.